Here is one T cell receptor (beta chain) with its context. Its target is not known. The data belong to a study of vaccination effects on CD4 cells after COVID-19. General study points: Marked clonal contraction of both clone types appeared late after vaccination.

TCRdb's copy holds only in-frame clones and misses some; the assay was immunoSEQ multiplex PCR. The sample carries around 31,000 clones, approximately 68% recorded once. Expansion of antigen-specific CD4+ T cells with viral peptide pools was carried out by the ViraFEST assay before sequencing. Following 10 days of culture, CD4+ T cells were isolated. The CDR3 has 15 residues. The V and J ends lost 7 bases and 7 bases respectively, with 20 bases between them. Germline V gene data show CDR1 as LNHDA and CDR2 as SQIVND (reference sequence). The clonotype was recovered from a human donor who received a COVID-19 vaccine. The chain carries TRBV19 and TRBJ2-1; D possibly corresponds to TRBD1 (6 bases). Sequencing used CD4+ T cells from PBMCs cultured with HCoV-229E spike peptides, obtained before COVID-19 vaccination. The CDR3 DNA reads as TGTGCCAGTATAAAGAGGGGGACCACCCCTAATGAGCAGTTCTTC. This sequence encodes CASIKRGTTPNEQFF.